These 7 T cell receptor beta chains were sequenced from one sample in a study of T cell responses to AZD1222 COVID-19 vaccine. Clones were sequenced by immunoSEQ multiplex PCR, and TCRdb holds only the in-frame ones, with some missing. The table shows approximately 100,000 clones, with around 94% occurring only once. The input for sequencing was peripheral blood, taken on day 0 of AZD1222 vaccination. The receptors stem from an adult in good health.

The rearrangement joins TRBV2 to TRBJ2-4, with D maybe TRBD1 (6 bases). The CDR3 is 15 residues long. Germline CDR1 is SNHLY and CDR2 is FYNNEI. V was clipped by 0 bases and J by 1 base, with 7 bases between them. The CDR3 DNA sequence: TGTGCCAGCAGTGAAGCGCAGGGGGCCAAAAACATTCAGTACTTC. Translating it yields CASSEAQGAKNIQYF.

The chain is built from TRBV7-9 and TRBJ2-7, with unresolved D. Deletions cut 4 bases from V and 4 bases from J, with 11 bases between. The CDR3 has 13 residues. Germline values: CDR1 SEHNR, CDR2 FQNEAQ (reference sequence). Here the CDR3 DNA reads TGTGCCAGCAGCTCCCCCGGCCGATACGAGCAGTACTTC. It specifies CASSSPGRYEQYF. Looking up the rest from reference TRBV7-9 and TRBJ2-7 gives the full variable domain: DTGVSQNPRHKITKRGQNVTFRCDPISEHNRLYWYRQTLGQGPEFLTYFQNEAQLEKSRLLSDRFSAERPKGSFSTLEIQRTEQGDSAMYLCASSSPGRYEQYFGPGTRLTVT.

This clone was counted a single time. This rearrangement joins TRBV6-2 or TRBV6-3 to TRBJ1-5; possibly TRBD1 for D (5 bases). Germline-derived CDR1 and CDR2 are MNHEY and SVGEGT. The CDR3 extends over 14 amino acids. V was clipped by 2 bases and J by 9 bases, with 14 bases between them. This chain's CDR3 is CASSYAGPRGPQHF. The CDR3, as DNA: TGTGCCAGCAGTTACGCGGGTCCAAGGGGGCCCCAGCATTTT.

The chain combines TRBV5-1 with TRBJ1-3, with 7 positions matching TRBD1. The junction had 10 bases not matched to a gene; V was cut back by 4 bases and J by 0 bases. Germline V gene lookup returns CDR1 SGHRS and CDR2 YFSETQ. The CDR3 length is 17 residues. The CDR3 loop reads CASSGDSQGVSGNTIYF. In DNA form, the CDR3 reads TGCGCCAGCAGCGGGGACTCCCAGGGGGTCTCTGGAAACACCATATATTTT.

This chain uses TRBV28 with TRBJ1-5; no definite D call. Deletions cut 2 bases from V and 0 bases from J, with 8 bases between. The CDR3 consists of 15 residues. CDR1 MDHEN and CDR2 SYDVKM come from the germline V gene. The CDR3 loop is CASSLTGYSNQPQHF. CDR3 DNA sequence: TGTGCCAGCAGTTTAACTGGGTATAGCAATCAGCCCCAGCATTTT.

In its sample, this clone was seen once. This chain joins TRBV5-6 and TRBJ1-1; D unresolved. V was clipped by 0 bases and J by 0 bases, with 12 bases between them. Germline CDR1 SGHDT, CDR2 YYEEEE. This CDR3 spans 16 amino acids. CDR3 nucleotide sequence: TGTGCCAGCAGCTTGGATGTGGGTAGGGTGAACACTGAAGCTTTCTTT. It yields the protein CASSLDVGRVNTEAFF.

For this clone: Other nucleotide sequences from this sample produce the same CDR3. The chain is built from TRBV7-3 and TRBJ2-1; tentative D call: TRBD1 (5 bases). The CDR3 consists of 13 residues. V lost 2 bases to trimming and J lost 4 bases, with 6 bases between them. The germline CDR1 and CDR2 sequences are SGHTA and FQGTGA. This CDR3 reads CASSLDSYNEQFF. CDR3 coding DNA: TGTGCCAGCAGCTTAGACAGTTACAATGAGCAGTTCTTC.